Detailed here is one T cell receptor beta chain. The antigen remains undetermined. Combining a sample-barcoded 5' primer with a J-beta primer mix, a second PCR ran for roughly 7 to 12 cycles. Through a template-switch adaptor with 12 random nucleotides, each cDNA molecule received a tag. Each sample provided no less than 2.5 million CDR3-containing paired-end reads. MiXCR, applied by TCRdb to the 5' RACE reads, yields one record per CDR3 protein. In the table there are approximately 800,000 distinct CDR3 sequences, about 46% of which are singletons. This sample stems from a study of blood T cells in healthy people across ages. Study findings and constraints: Relative to aged donors, long-lived donors carried more naive CD4+ cells and displayed higher diversity. Roughly linear declines in TCR beta diversity per million T cells occurred with age.

The J segment lost 2 bases and the V segment lost 3 bases, leaving 5 bases of the junction unmatched. Germline V gene data show CDR1 as LNHNV and CDR2 as YYDKDF (reference sequence). The CDR3 extends over 16 amino acids. The sample comprised blood. The chain combines TRBV15 with TRBJ2-7; TRBD2 agrees at 12 bases. This receptor was identified in a man older than 75 in good health. CDR3 coding DNA: TGTGCCACCAGCAGTTTTGGACTAGCGGGGACCTACGAGCAGTACTTC. Translated: CATSSFGLAGTYEQYF.